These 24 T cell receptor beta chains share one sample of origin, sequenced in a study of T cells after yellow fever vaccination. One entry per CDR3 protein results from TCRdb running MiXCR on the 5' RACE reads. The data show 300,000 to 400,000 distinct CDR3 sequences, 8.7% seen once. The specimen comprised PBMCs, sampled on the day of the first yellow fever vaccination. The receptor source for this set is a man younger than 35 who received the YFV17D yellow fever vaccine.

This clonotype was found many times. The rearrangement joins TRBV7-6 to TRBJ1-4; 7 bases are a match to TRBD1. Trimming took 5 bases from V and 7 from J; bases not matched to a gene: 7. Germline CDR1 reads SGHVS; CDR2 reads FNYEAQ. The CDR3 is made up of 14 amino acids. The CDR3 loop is CASSTGDSGEKLFF. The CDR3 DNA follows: TGTGCCAGCAGCACAGGGGACAGTGGTGAAAAACTGTTTTTT.

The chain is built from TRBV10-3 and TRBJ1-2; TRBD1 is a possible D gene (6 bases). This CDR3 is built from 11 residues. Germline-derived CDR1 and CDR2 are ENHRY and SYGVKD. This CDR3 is CMGWGASGYTF. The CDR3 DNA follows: TGTATGGGCTGGGGGGCAAGCGGCTACACCTTC.

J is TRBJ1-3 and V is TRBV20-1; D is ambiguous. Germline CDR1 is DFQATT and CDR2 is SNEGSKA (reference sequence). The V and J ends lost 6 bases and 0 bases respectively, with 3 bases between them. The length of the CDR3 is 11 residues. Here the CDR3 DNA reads TGCAGTGCGCGCTCTGGAAACACCATATATTTT. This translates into CSARSGNTIYF.

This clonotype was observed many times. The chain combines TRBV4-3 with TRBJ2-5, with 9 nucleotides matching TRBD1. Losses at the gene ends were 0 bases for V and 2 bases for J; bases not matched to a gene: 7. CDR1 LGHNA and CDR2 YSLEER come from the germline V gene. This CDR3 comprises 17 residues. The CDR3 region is CASSQEGDREGQETQYF. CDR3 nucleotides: TGCGCCAGCAGCCAAGAGGGGGACAGGGAGGGTCAAGAGACCCAGTACTTC.

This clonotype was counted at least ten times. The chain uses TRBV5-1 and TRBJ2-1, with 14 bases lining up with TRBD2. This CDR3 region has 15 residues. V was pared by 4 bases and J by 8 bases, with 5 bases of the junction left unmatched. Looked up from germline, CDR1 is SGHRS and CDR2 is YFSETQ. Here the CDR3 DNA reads TGCGCCAGCAGCCTCGGGACTAGCGGGGGAGATGAGCAGTTCTTC. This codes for CASSLGTSGGDEQFF.

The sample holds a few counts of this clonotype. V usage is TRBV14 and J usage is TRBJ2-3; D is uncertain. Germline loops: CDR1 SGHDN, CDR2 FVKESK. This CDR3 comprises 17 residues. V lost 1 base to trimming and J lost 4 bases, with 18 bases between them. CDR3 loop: CASSQGSSRYESDTQYF. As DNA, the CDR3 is TGTGCCAGCAGCCAAGGGAGCTCGCGGTACGAGTCAGATACGCAGTATTTT.

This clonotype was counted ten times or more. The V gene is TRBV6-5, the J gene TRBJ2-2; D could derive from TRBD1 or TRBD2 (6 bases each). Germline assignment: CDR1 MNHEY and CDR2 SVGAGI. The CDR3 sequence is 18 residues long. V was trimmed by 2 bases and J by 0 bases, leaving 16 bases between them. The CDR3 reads CASSYVRTGATNTGELFF. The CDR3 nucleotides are TGTGCCAGCAGTTACGTACGGACGGGGGCCACGAACACCGGGGAGCTGTTTTTT.

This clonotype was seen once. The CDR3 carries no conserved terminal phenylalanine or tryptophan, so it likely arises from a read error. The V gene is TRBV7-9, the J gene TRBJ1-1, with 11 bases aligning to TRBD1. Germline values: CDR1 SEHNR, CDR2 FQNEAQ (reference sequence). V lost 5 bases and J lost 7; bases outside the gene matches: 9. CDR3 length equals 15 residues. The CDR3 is CASSLYRDRGSEAFL. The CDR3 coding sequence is TGTGCCAGCAGCCTGTACCGGGACAGGGGGAGTGAAGCTTTCTTA.

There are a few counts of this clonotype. The CDR3 here is CASSLRRDEDTIYF. The CDR3 DNA sequence: TGTGCCAGCAGTTTACGACGTGATGAAGACACCATATATTTT. The chain recombines TRBV12-3 or TRBV12-4 with TRBJ1-3, with D unresolved. The CDR3 has 14 residues. The V gene lost 2 bases and the J gene lost 8 bases, with 13 bases spanning the gap.

The CDR3 here is CASSSGFSSYNEQFF. As DNA, the CDR3 is TGTGCCAGTTCGTCAGGGTTTAGCTCCTACAATGAGCAGTTCTTC. The chain carries TRBV7-2 and TRBJ2-1, with D possibly matching TRBD1 (5 bases). V was shortened by 9 bases and J by 0 bases, with 15 bases between the two germline ends. This CDR3 is built from 15 residues. Looked up from germline, CDR1 is SGHTA and CDR2 is FQGNSA.

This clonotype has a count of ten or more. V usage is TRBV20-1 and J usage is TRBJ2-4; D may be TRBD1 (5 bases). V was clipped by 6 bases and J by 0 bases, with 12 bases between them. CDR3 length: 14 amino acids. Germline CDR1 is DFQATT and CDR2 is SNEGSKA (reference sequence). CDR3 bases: TGCAGTGCCCCGACAGAACTAGCCAAAAACATTCAGTACTTC. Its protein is CSAPTELAKNIQYF.

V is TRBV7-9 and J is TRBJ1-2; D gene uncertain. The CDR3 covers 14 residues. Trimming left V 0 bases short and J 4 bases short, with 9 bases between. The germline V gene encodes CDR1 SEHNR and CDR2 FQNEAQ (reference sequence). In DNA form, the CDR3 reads TGTGCCAGCAGCTTAGCGCTCGCGACCTATGGCTACACCTTC. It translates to CASSLALATYGYTF.

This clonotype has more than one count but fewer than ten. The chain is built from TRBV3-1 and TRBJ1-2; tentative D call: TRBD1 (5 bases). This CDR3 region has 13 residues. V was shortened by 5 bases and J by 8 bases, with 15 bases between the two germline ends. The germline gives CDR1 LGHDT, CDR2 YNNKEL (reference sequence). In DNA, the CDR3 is TGTGCCAGCAGCGACCCCGGGACTAAAGGCTACACCTTC. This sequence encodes CASSDPGTKGYTF.

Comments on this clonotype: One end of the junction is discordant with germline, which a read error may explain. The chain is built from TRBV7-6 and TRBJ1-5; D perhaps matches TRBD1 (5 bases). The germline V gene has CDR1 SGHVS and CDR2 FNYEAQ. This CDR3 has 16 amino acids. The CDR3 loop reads CTSSERAGWSNQPQHF. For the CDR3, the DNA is TGTACCAGCAGCGAAAGGGCAGGGTGGAGCAATCAGCCCCAGCATTTT.

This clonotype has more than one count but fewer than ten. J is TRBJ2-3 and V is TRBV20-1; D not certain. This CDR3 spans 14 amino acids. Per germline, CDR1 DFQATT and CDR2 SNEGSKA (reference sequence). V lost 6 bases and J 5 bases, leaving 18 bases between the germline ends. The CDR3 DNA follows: TGCAGTGCAAGTCTCACTCCGGGCGGAGATACGCAGTATTTT. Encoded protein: CSASLTPGGDTQYF.

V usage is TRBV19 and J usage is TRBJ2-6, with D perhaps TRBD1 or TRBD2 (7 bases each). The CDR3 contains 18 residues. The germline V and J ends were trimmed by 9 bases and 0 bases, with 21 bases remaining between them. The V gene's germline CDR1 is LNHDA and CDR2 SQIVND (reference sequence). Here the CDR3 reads CASSVGPGGASGANVLTF. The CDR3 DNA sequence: TGTGCCAGCTCTGTCGGGCCAGGGGGGGCCTCTGGGGCCAACGTCCTGACTTTC.

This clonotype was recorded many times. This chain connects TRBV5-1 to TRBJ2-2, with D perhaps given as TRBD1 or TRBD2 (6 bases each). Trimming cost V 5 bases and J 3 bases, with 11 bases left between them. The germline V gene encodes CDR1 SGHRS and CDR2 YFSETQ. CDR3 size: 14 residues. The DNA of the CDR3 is TGCGCCAGCAGGAGGGGGGCCGACACCGGGGAGCTGTTTTTT. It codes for CASRRGADTGELFF.

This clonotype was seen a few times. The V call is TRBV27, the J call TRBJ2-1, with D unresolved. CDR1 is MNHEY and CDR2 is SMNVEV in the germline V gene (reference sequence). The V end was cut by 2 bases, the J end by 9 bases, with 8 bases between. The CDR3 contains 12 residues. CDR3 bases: TGTGCCAGCAGTTTAGCGGTGGGTGAGCAGTTCTTC. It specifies CASSLAVGEQFF.

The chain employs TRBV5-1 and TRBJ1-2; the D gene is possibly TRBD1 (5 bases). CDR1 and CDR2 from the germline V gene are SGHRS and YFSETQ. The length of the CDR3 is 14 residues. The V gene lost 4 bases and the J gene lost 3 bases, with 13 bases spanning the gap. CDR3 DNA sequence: TGCGCCAGCAGCCCCGTCGGGGGTGACTATGGCTACACCTTC. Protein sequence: CASSPVGGDYGYTF.

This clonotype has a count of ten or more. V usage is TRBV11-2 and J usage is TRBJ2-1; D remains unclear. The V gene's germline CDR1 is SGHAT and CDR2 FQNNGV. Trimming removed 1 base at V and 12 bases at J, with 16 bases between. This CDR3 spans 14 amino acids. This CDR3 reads CASSLGDFTSGQFF. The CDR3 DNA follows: TGTGCCAGCAGCTTAGGAGACTTCACCTCCGGGCAGTTCTTC.

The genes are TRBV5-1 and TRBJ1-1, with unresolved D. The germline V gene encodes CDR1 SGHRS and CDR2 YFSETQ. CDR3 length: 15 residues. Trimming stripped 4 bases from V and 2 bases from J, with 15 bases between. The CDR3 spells CASSILLSGNTEAFF. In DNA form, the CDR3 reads TGCGCCAGCAGCATCCTTCTGTCGGGAAACACTGAAGCTTTCTTT.

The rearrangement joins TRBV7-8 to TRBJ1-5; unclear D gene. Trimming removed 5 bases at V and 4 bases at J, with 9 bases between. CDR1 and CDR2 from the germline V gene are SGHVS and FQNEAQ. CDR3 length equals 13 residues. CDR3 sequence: CASSPTRNQPQHF. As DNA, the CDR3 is TGTGCCAGCAGCCCTACGCGTAATCAGCCCCAGCATTTT. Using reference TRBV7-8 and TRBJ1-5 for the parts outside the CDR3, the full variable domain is GAGVSQSPRYKVAKRGQDVALRCDPISGHVSLFWYQQALGQGPEFLTYFQNEAQLDKSGLPSDRFFAERPEGSVSTLKIQRTQQEDSAVYLCASSPTRNQPQHFGDGTRLSIL.

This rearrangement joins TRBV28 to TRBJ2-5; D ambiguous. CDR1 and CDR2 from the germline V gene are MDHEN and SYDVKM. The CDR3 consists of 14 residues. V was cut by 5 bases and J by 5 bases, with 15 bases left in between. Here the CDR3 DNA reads TGTGCCAGCAGTCCCACCGTGCTACGCGAGACCCAGTACTTC. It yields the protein CASSPTVLRETQYF.

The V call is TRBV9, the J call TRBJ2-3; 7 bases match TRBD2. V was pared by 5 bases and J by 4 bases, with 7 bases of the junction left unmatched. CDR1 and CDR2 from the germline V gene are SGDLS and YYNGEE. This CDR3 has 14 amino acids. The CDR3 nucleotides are TGTGCCAGCAGTTGGGGGGGGAGGTCAGATACGCAGTATTTT. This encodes CASSWGGRSDTQYF. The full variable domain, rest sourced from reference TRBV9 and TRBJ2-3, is DSGVTQTPKHLITATGQRVTLRCSPRSGDLSVYWYQQSLDQGLQFLIQYYNGEERAKGNILERFSAQQFPDLHSELNLSSLELGDSALYFCASSWGGRSDTQYFGPGTRLTVL.